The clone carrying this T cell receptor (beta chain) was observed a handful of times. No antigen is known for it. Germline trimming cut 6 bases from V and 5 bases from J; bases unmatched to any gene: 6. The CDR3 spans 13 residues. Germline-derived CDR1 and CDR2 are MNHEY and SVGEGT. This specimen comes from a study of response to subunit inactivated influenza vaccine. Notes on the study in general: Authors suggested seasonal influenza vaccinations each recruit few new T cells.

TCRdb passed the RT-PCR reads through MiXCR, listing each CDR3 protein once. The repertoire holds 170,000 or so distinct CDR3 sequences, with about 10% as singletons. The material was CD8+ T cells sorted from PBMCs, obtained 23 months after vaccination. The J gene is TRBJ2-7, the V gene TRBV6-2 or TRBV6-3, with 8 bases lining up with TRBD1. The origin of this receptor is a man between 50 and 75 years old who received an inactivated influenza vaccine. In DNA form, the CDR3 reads TGTGCCAGCAGCCTGGACAGGGACGACGAGCAGTACTTC. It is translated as CASSLDRDDEQYF.